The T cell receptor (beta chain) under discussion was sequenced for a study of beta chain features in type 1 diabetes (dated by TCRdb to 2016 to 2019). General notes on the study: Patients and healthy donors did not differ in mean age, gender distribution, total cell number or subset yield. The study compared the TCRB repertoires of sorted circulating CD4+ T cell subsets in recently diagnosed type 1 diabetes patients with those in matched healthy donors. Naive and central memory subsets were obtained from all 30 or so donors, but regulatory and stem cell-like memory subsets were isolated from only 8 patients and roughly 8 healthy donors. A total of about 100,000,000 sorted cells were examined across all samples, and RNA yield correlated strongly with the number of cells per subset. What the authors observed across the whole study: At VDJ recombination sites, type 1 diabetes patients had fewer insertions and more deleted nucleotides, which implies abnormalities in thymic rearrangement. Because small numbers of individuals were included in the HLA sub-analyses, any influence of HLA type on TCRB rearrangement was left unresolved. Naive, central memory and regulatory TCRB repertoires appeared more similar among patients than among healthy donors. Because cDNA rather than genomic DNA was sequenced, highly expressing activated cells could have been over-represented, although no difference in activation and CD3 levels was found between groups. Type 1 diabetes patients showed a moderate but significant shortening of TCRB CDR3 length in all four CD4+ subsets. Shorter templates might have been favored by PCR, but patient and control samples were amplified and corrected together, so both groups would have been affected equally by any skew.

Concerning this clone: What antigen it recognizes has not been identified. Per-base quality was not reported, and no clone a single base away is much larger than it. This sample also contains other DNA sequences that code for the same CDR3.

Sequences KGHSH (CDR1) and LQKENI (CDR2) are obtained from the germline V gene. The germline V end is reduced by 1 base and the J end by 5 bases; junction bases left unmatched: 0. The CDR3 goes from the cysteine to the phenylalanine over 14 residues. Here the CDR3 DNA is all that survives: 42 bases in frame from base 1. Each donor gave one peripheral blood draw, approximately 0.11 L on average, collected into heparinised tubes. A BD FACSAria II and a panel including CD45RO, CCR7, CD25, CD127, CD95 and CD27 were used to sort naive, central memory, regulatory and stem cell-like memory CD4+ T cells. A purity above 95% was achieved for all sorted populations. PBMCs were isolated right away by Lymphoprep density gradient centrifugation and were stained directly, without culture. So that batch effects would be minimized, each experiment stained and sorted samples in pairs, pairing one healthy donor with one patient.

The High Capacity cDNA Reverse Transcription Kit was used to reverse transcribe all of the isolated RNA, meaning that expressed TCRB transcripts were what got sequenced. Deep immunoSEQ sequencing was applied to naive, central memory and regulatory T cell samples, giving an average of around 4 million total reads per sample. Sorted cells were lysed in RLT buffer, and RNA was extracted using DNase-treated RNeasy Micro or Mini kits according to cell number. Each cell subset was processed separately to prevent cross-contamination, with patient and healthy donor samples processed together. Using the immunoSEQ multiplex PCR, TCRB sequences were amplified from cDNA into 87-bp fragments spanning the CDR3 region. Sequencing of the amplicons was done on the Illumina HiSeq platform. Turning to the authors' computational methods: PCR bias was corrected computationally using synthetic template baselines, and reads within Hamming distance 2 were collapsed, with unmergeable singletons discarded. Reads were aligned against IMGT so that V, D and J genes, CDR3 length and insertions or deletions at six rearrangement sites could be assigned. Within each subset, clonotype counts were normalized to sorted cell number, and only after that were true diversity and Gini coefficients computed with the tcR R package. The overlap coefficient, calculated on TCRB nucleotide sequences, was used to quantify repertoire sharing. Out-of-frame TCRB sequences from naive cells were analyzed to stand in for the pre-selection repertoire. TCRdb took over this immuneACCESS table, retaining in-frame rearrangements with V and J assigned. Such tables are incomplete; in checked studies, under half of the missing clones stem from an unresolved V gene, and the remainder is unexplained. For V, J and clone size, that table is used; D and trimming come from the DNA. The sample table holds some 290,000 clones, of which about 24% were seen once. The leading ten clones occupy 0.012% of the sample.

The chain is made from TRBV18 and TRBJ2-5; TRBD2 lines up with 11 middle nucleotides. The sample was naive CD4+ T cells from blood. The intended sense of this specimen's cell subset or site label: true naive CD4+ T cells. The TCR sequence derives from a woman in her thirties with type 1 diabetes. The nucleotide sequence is TGTGCCAGCTCACCACGACTAGCGGGGGAGACCCAGTACTTC. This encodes CASSPRLAGETQYF.